This T cell receptor beta chain was recorded in a study of preoperative IRX-2 immunotherapy in early breast cancer. The treatment denotes: preoperative locoregional IRX-2 cytokine immunotherapy. Samples came from a phase Ib trial of preoperative locoregional IRX-2 cytokine immunotherapy. Libraries were prepared by immunoSEQ multiplex PCR; TCRdb keeps only in-frame clonotypes and omits some of them. This table holds 20,000 to 30,000 clones, 70% to 90% found once. The germline CDR1 and CDR2 sequences are SGHNT and YENEEA. The CDR3 contains 16 residues. Trimming pared 1 base from V and 6 bases from J, leaving 17 bases between.

The source is a human donor with breast cancer. The chain uses TRBV11-3 and TRBJ2-3, with D possibly matching TRBD2 (6 bases). The sample here was lymph node tissue, taken after IRX-2 immunotherapy. The CDR3 DNA sequence: TGTGCCAGCAGCTTAGGGGGTAGCGGCTCATCGGATACGCAGTATTTT. It yields the protein CASSLGGSGSSDTQYF. Using reference TRBV11-3 and TRBJ2-3 for the parts outside the CDR3, the full variable domain is EAGVVQSPRYKIIEKKQPVAFWCNPISGHNTLYWYLQNLGQGPELLIRYENEEAVDDSQLPKDRFSAERLKGVDSTLKIQPAELGDSAVYLCASSLGGSGSSDTQYFGPGTRLTVL.